This note documents a single T cell receptor beta chain sequence. Which antigen it targets is not known. No base qualities exist here, and no much larger clone lies one base off it. The CDR3 spans 15 residues, from the cysteine through the phenylalanine. Just CDR3 DNA is preserved here, 45 bases in frame from base 1. Trimming at the junction amounts to 1 base on V and 3 bases on J, and the germline ends lie 14 bases apart. CDR1 SGHKS and CDR2 YYEKEE are derived from the germline V gene (reference sequence). The donors were healthy, HIV-negative adults with no recently reported acute infections or vaccinations. All donors were Caucasian adults living in Nashville, Tennessee, USA. Magnetic negative selection was used to enrich CD4+ T cells, after which naive cells were positively selected on CD45RA and the negative fraction became the memory subset. Blood was collected by leukapheresis, and PBMCs were isolated by Ficoll-Histopaque density gradient centrifugation and then cryopreserved in liquid nitrogen vapor phase. Purity and quantity of every magnetically sorted T cell population were checked by analytical flow cytometry. Each sorted fraction had its genomic DNA isolated and then quantified by UV absorbance on a Nanodrop 2000c.

This record belongs to a study of shared clonotypes between healthy human individuals (dated by TCRdb to about 2020). Looking at the study overall: A few men and two women, aged 18 to 49 years, made up the cohort. For each donor, CD4 naive and CD4 memory were each run on three plates, CD8 naive on two plates, and CD8 memory on one plate. Blood TCR repertoires of a handful of healthy adults were deeply sequenced to estimate repertoire size and the extent of clonotype sharing between individuals. To increase sequencing depth and limit assay-specific biases, different laboratories used diverse techniques to prepare libraries and sequence TCR repertoires. Leukapheresis yielded between about 0.85 and 10 billion PBMCs per donor.

On the study overall, not on this receptor specifically: The genetic and exposure-history diversity represented was limited by the small number of donors. Incomplete sequencing was indicated by rarefaction of sorted-subset datasets, despite the large sequencing depth. Pairwise subsampling indicated that sequencing depth was expected to affect the degree of clonotype sharing among donors. Naive subsets generally had larger estimated clonotype richness than memory subsets. Sharing across several donors was observed for about 5% of naive CD4, less than 4% of naive CD8, 2.3% of memory CD4, and about 0.4% of memory CD8 clonotypes. Compared with non-shared clonotypes, the clonotypes found in all four sorted-subset donors had higher generation probabilities. Sampling was limited to blood, and TCR repertoires in tissue likely differ from TCR repertoires in blood.

Using the deep immunoSEQ assay, TCR CDR3 regions were amplified from genomic DNA by multiplex PCR. Genomic DNA extracted from each cell subset was distributed evenly over all wells of several immunoSEQ 96-well plates, and each plate served as one replicate. For sorted subsets, about 200 ng genomic DNA, equal to about 30,000 T cell genomes, was loaded into each replicate PCR. Purified libraries were quantified with a Qubit 3.0 fluorometer, sized on a Bioanalyzer 2100, and re-quantified with the KAPA Library Quantification kit. Every immunoSEQ 96-well plate was sequenced on a dedicated single-read 150-cycle Illumina NextSeq 550 flow cell. As for the original processing: Because only junctional sequences without quality scores were contained in the immunoSEQ output, filtering matching that applied to full-length reads could not be performed. To assign V/J genes and CDR3, sequences were annotated against IMGT germline references using PyIR, a Python wrapper for IgBLAST v1.9. Reads with weak V/J assignments (E-value above 1e-6), missing CDR3, stop codons, out-of-frame junctions, or ambiguous translated residues were removed. V3J clonotypes were defined as sequences sharing an identical inferred V gene, J gene, and CDR3 amino acid sequence. To compute the percentage overlap between repertoires, the number of shared unique clonotypes was divided by the size of the smaller repertoire. Three approaches were used to assess repertoire richness: RTK rarefaction, the Chao1 estimator, and Recon v2.1 estimates of unobserved clonotypes. Generation probabilities for all TCRbeta clonotypes obtained by the gDNA method from several donors were computed using OLGA. As stored in TCRdb, this immuneACCESS dataset retains in-frame rearrangements with V and J assigned. A fraction of the clones does not appear; measured against another copy, unresolved V genes explain less than half of the discrepancy, and the remainder lacks a known reason. V and J calls and clone size are those listed in that table; D and trimming were worked out from the DNA. The sample data list more than 1.2 million clones, and 98% to 99% of these were observed just once. The ten largest make up under 0.45% of the sample.

The receptor's source is a young man in good health. Recombination linked TRBV5-5 to TRBJ2-7; perhaps TRBD1 is the D gene, with 6 bases matching. Sequencing was performed on naive CD4+ T cells sorted from blood. The sample's cell subset or site, from its label and the paper: CD45RA+ positively selected. The CDR3 region reads CASSLNSDRFYEQYF. The nucleotides are TGTGCCAGCAGCTTGAATAGTGACAGGTTCTACGAGCAGTACTTC.